This T cell receptor beta chain was retrieved from a study of response to subunit inactivated influenza vaccine. This clonotype was seen only a few times. The antigen remains undetermined. MiXCR, run by TCRdb on the RT-PCR reads, gives a single entry per CDR3 protein. The table lists about 800,000 distinct CDR3 sequences, 21% of them singletons. Findings and limits, study-wide: A suggestion made by the authors is that each seasonal influenza vaccination recruits few new T cells.

The CDR3 spans 13 residues. The sequence derives from a man aged 45-60 years who received an inactivated influenza vaccine. The sequencing here drew on PBMCs from blood, taken about 5 days after vaccination. The chain combines TRBV21-1 with TRBJ1-1; the table's TRBD1 call for D was not verified on the DNA. TRBV21-1 is a known pseudogene. The CDR3 sequence: CASSKIPGPEAFF. CDR3 sequence (DNA): TGTGCCAGCAGCAAAATCCCGGGCCCTGAAGCTTTCTTT.